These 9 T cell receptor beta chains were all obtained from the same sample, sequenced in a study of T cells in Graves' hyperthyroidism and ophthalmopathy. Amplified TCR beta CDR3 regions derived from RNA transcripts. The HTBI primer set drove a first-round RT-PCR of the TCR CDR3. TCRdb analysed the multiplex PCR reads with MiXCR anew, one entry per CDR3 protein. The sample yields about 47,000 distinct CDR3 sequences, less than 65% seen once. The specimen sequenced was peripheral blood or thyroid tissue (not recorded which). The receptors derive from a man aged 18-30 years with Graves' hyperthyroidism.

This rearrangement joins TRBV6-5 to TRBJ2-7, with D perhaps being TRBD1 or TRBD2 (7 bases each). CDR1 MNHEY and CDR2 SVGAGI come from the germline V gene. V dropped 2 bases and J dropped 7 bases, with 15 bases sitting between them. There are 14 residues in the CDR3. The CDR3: CASSYLQGRGEQYF. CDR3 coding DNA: TGTGCCAGCAGTTACCTACAGGGGAGGGGAGAGCAGTACTTC.

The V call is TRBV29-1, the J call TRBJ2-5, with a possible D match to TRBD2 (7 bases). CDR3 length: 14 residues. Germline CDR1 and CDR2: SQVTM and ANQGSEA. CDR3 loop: CSVAGARKGETQYF. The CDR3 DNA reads TGCAGTGTCGCGGGGGCAAGAAAGGGGGAGACCCAGTACTTC. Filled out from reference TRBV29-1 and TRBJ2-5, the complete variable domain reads SAVISQKPSRDICQRGTSLTIQCQVDSQVTMMFWYRQQPGQSLTLIATANQGSEATYESGFVIDKFPISRPNLTFSTLTVSNMSPEDSSIYLCSVAGARKGETQYFGPGTRLLVL.

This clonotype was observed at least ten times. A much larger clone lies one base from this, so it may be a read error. CDR3 in DNA: TGTGCCAGCAGCTTAACGGAGTGCTATGACGAGCAGTACTTC. Its translation: CASSLTECYDEQYF. The chain has TRBV7-9 and TRBJ2-7; D uncertain. The length of the CDR3 is 14 residues. Germline V gene sequence: CDR1 SEHNR, CDR2 FQNEAQ (reference sequence). Trimming left V 2 bases short and J 5 bases short, with 13 bases between.

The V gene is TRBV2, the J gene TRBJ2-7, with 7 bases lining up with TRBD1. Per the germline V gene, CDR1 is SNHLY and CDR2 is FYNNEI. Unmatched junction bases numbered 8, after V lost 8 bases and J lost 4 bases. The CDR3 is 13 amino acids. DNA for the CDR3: TGTGCCAGCGAAGGGACAGCCGGTTACGAGCAGTACTTC. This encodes CASEGTAGYEQYF.

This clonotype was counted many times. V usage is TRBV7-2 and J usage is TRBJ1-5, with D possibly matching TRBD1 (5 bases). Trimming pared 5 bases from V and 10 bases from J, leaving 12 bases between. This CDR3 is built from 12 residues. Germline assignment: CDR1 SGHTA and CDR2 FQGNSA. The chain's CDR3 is CASSIWGVPQHF. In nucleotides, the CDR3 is TGTGCCAGCAGCATATGGGGGGTACCCCAGCATTTT.

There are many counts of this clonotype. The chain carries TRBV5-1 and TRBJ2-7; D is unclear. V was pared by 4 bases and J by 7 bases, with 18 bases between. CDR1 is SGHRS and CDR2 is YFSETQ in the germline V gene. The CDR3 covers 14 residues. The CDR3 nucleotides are TGCGCCAGCAGCCCGTGGGGATACGATGGGGAGCAGTACTTC. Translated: CASSPWGYDGEQYF.

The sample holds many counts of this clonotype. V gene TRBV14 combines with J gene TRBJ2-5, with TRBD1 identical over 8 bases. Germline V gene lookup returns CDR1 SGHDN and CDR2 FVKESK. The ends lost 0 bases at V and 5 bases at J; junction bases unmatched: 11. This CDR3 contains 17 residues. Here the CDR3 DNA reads TGTGCCAGCAGCCAAGATCCGACAGGGGCCTCCCGGGAGACCCAGTACTTC. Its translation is CASSQDPTGASRETQYF.

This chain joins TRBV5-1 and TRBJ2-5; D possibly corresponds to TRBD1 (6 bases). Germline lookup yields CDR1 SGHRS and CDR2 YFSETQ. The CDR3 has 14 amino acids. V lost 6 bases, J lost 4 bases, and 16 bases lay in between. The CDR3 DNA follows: TGCGCCAGCACCAGTGGGACAAACGGAGAGACCCAGTACTTC. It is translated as CASTSGTNGETQYF.

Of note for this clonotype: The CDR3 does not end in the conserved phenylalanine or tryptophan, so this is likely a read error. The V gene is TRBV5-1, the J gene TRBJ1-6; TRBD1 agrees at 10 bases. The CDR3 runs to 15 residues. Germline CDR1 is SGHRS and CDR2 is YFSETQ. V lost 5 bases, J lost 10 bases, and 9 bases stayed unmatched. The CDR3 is CASRRDGTGDSPLHS. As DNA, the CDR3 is TGCGCCAGCAGACGTGACGGGACAGGGGACTCACCCCTCCACTCT.